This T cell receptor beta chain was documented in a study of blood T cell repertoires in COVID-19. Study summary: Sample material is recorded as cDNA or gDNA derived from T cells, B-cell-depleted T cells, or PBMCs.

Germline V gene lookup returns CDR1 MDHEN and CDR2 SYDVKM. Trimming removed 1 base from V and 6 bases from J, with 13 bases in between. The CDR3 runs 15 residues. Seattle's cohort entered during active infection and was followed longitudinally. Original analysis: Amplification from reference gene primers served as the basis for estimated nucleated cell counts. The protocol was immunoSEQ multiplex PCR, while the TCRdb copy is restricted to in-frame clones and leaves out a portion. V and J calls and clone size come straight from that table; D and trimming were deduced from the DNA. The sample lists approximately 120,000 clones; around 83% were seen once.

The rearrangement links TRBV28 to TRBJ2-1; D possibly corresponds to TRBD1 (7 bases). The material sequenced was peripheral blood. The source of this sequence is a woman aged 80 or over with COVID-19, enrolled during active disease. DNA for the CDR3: TGTGCCAGCAGTTTATTTGGTCAGGGGGGCAATGAGCAGTTCTTC. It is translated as CASSLFGQGGNEQFF.